Given below is one TCR beta chain in context. Other nucleotide sequences from this sample produce the same CDR3. CDR3 length: 14 amino acids. The ends were cut back, 3 bases at V and 1 base at J, with 8 bases in the middle. Germline CDR1 is MDHEN and CDR2 is SYDVKM. The table came from immunoSEQ multiplex PCR; TCRdb's copy has only in-frame clones and leaves some out. Counted here are tens of thousands of clones, approximately 90% occurring once; the ten biggest clones make up 12%. This record belongs to a study of blood T cell repertoires in COVID-19. The rearrangement joins TRBV28 to TRBJ2-3, with D maybe TRBD2 (5 bases). Sequencing was performed on peripheral blood. The receptor was derived from a man in his sixties or seventies with active or convalescent COVID-19. The CDR3 region is CASSFLSGTDTQYF. In nucleotides, the CDR3 is TGTGCCAGCAGTTTCCTTAGCGGCACAGATACGCAGTATTTT.